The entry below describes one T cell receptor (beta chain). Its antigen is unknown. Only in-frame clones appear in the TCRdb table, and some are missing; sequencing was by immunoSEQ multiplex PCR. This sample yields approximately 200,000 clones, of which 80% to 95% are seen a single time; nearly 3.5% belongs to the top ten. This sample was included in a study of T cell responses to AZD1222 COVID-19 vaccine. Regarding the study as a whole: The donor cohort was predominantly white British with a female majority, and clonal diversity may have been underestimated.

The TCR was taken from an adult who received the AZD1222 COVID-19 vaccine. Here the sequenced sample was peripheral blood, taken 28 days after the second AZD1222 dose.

Here the CDR3 reads CASSLGQSYEQYF. The CDR3 nucleotides read TGTGCCAGCAGTTTGGGACAATCCTACGAGCAGTACTTC. The V call is TRBV27, the J call TRBJ2-7, with D possibly matching TRBD1 (6 bases). The CDR3 covers 13 residues. Germline V gene sequence: CDR1 MNHEY, CDR2 SMNVEV (reference sequence). V was pared by 3 bases and J by 1 base, with 7 bases between.